These 18 T cell receptor beta chains were sequenced from one sample in a study of cytomegalovirus exposure and HLA in healthy donors. Clones were sequenced by immunoSEQ multiplex PCR, and TCRdb holds only the in-frame ones, with some missing. The sample consists of some 120,000 clones, approximately 81% of them appearing once. The sequenced sample was PBMCs. All receptors come from a woman younger than 45 in good health and CMV-seronegative.

The V and J genes are TRBV4-1 and TRBJ2-4, with 11 bases aligning to TRBD2. This CDR3 region has 17 residues. The germline V gene encodes CDR1 MGHRA and CDR2 YSYEKL. The ends lost 1 base at V and 3 bases at J; junction bases unmatched: 5. The CDR3 loop reads CASSQGLAGMYKNIQYF. The CDR3 DNA reads as TGCGCCAGCAGCCAAGGACTAGCGGGGATGTACAAAAACATTCAGTACTTC.

The rearrangement joins TRBV19 to TRBJ1-2; 7 bases map to TRBD1. The CDR3 totals 15 residues. J gave up 1 base and V 4 bases, and 6 bases lay outside the gene matches. CDR1 is LNHDA, CDR2 SQIVND, per germline (reference sequence). This CDR3 reads CASSTLGQLNYGYTF. For the CDR3, the DNA is TGTGCCAGTAGTACGTTGGGACAGCTTAACTATGGCTACACCTTC.

The chain couples TRBV11-3 to TRBJ2-3, with D tentatively TRBD1 (5 bases). This CDR3 has 15 residues. V was clipped by 2 bases and J by 0 bases, with 9 bases between them. The germline V gene has CDR1 SGHNT and CDR2 YENEEA. In nucleotides, the CDR3 is TGTGCCAGCAGCTTAAGGACATCGAGCACAGATACGCAGTATTTT. It yields the protein CASSLRTSSTDTQYF.

The CDR3 DNA is TGTGCCAGCAGCTTAGAGGCGGGGGGAGATACGCAGTATTTT. This sequence encodes CASSLEAGGDTQYF. The chain joins TRBV7-2 to TRBJ2-3, with 8 bases lining up with TRBD2. Looked up from germline, CDR1 is SGHTA and CDR2 is FQGNSA. The CDR3 has 14 amino acids. V lost 1 base to trimming and J lost 5 bases; unmatched junction nucleotides: 2. The full variable domain, its missing parts supplied by reference TRBV7-2 and TRBJ2-3, is GAGVSQSPSNKVTEKGKDVELRCDPISGHTALYWYRQSLGQGLEFLIYFQGNSAPDKSGLPSDRFSAERTGGSVSTLTIQRTQQEDSAVYLCASSLEAGGDTQYFGPGTRLTVL.

The chain carries TRBV13 and TRBJ2-7, with TRBD1 as a possible D gene (6 bases). The germline V and J ends were trimmed by 8 bases and 0 bases, with 17 bases remaining between them. Germline lookup yields CDR1 PRHDT and CDR2 FYEKMQ (reference sequence). The CDR3 is 15 residues long. CDR3 nucleotide sequence: TGTGCCAGCTCTCCCCCCGAGGACAGCTCCTACGAGCAGTACTTC. It translates to CASSPPEDSSYEQYF.

This clone has just a few counts. The chain links TRBV11-3 to TRBJ1-1, with 11 bases identical to TRBD1. Germline trimming cut 5 bases from V and 1 base from J; bases unmatched to any gene: 12. Germline loops: CDR1 SGHNT, CDR2 YENEEA. This CDR3 contains 18 residues. For the CDR3, the DNA is TGTGCCAGCAGCCAATACCGGGACAGGGGGATGGAGAACACTGAAGCTTTCTTT. Amino acid sequence: CASSQYRDRGMENTEAFF.

The J gene is TRBJ1-2, the V gene TRBV4-2; maybe TRBD1 (6 bases). The CDR3 extends over 15 amino acids. V was shortened by 1 base and J by 3 bases, with 12 bases between the two germline ends. From germline, CDR1 is LGHNA and CDR2 YNFKEQ. CDR3 sequence: CASSQGNREHYGYTF. The CDR3 DNA follows: TGTGCCAGCAGCCAAGGGAACAGGGAGCACTATGGCTACACCTTC.

V is TRBV9 and J is TRBJ2-1, with TRBD2 as a possible D gene (6 bases). V was pared by 2 bases and J by 6 bases, with 12 bases between. CDR1 SGDLS and CDR2 YYNGEE come from the germline V gene. The CDR3 length is 14 residues. The CDR3 sequence is CASSVEGLGNEQFF. The CDR3 DNA reads as TGTGCCAGCAGCGTGGAGGGGTTAGGCAATGAGCAGTTCTTC. The entire variable domain, with the rest obtained from reference TRBV9 and TRBJ2-1, is as follows: DSGVTQTPKHLITATGQRVTLRCSPRSGDLSVYWYQQSLDQGLQFLIQYYNGEERAKGNILERFSAQQFPDLHSELNLSSLELGDSALYFCASSVEGLGNEQFFGPGTRLTVL.

The J gene is TRBJ2-3, the V gene TRBV5-1; 9 nucleotides agree with TRBD2. In germline, CDR1 is SGHRS, CDR2 YFSETQ. V gave up 4 bases and J gave up 4 bases; unmatched junction bases: 4. The CDR3 sequence is 14 residues long. The CDR3 spells CASSPIAGADTQYF. The DNA for the CDR3 is TGCGCCAGCAGCCCCATAGCGGGGGCAGATACGCAGTATTTT.

The chain links TRBV5-1 to TRBJ1-2; TRBD1 agrees at 8 bases. This CDR3 has 14 residues. The J segment lost 8 bases and the V segment lost 4 bases, leaving 10 bases of the junction unmatched. The V gene's germline CDR1 is SGHRS and CDR2 YFSETQ. The CDR3 bases are TGCGCCAGCAGCCTGATGGACCGGGACAGGGGCTACACCTTC. Its protein product is CASSLMDRDRGYTF.

This clone was seen just once. The chain links TRBV18 to TRBJ2-7; D is perhaps TRBD2 (6 bases). CDR3 size: 16 residues. Germline-derived CDR1 and CDR2 are KGHSH and LQKENI. V was pared by 0 bases and J by 3 bases, with 15 bases between. In DNA form, the CDR3 reads TGTGCCAGCTCACCACCGGGGGGTTATCCCAACTACGAGCAGTACTTC. It specifies CASSPPGGYPNYEQYF.

The J gene is TRBJ1-6, the V gene TRBV30; 9 bases agree with TRBD1. CDR1 and CDR2 from the germline V gene are GTSNPN and SVGIG (reference sequence). The CDR3 is made up of 15 amino acids. The V gene end was trimmed by 2 bases and the J gene end by 10 bases; junction bases not matched to a gene: 9. The CDR3 DNA is TGTGCCTGGAGTACCCGGACAGGGGTAAACTCACCCCTCCACTTT. Translation: CAWSTRTGVNSPLHF.

This rearrangement joins TRBV4-1 to TRBJ2-3, with 8 nucleotides matching TRBD1. V was clipped by 1 base and J by 1 base; unmatched bases: 7. This CDR3 comprises 17 residues. Germline V gene sequence: CDR1 MGHRA, CDR2 YSYEKL. This CDR3 reads CASSQASPGQGTDTQYF. CDR3 DNA sequence: TGCGCCAGCAGCCAAGCGTCCCCGGGACAGGGCACAGATACGCAGTATTTT.

The V call is TRBV7-8, the J call TRBJ2-2; maybe TRBD1 (7 bases). Trimming removed 2 bases at V and 6 bases at J, with 13 bases between. The CDR3 has 15 residues. In germline, CDR1 is SGHVS, CDR2 FQNEAQ. CDR3 amino acids: CASSLSGGRPGELFF. CDR3 nucleotide sequence: TGTGCCAGCAGCTTATCAGGGGGGCGTCCCGGGGAGCTGTTTTTT.

The V call is TRBV4-3, the J call TRBJ2-5; D may be TRBD1 (5 bases). The CDR3 length is 14 residues. Between the trimmed V and J ends, which lost 0 bases and 4 bases, there was a span of 9 bases. Germline assignment: CDR1 LGHNA and CDR2 YSLEER. CDR3 residues: CASSQDRGLETQYF. The CDR3 coding sequence is TGCGCCAGCAGCCAAGATAGGGGATTAGAGACCCAGTACTTC.

The genes are TRBV5-1 and TRBJ1-5; D is undetermined. Germline lookup yields CDR1 SGHRS and CDR2 YFSETQ. The CDR3 spans 15 residues. V shed 1 base and J shed 3 bases, with 11 bases lying between them. This CDR3 is CASSLSSGTNQPQHF. CDR3 nucleotide sequence: TGCGCCAGCAGCTTGAGTTCGGGAACCAATCAGCCCCAGCATTTT.

DNA of the CDR3: TGCGCCAGCAGCTTGGACGCCAGGGTCGATGGCTACACCTTC. Amino acids: CASSLDARVDGYTF. The gene calls are TRBV5-1 and TRBJ1-2; possible D gene TRBD1, 5 bases. V was trimmed by 0 bases and J by 6 bases, leaving 12 bases between them. The length of the CDR3 is 14 residues. CDR1 is SGHRS, CDR2 YFSETQ, per germline. The full variable domain, rest sourced from reference TRBV5-1 and TRBJ1-2, is KAGVTQTPRYLIKTRGQQVTLSCSPISGHRSVSWYQQTPGQGLQFLFEYFSETQRNKGNFPGRFSGRQFSNSRSEMNVSTLELGDSALYLCASSLDARVDGYTFGSGTRLTVV.

This chain links TRBV5-1 with TRBJ1-1, with no clear D. Germline CDR1 SGHRS, CDR2 YFSETQ. The CDR3 length is 14 residues. V was cut by 0 bases and J by 4 bases, with 10 bases left in between. Here the CDR3 reads CASSLVAGSTEAFF. CDR3 in DNA: TGCGCCAGCAGCTTGGTTGCAGGTTCCACTGAAGCTTTCTTT. Full variable domain (rest looked up from reference TRBV5-1 and TRBJ1-1): KAGVTQTPRYLIKTRGQQVTLSCSPISGHRSVSWYQQTPGQGLQFLFEYFSETQRNKGNFPGRFSGRQFSNSRSEMNVSTLELGDSALYLCASSLVAGSTEAFFGQGTRLTVV.